This record looks at one TCR beta chain sequence and its context. Only in-frame clones appear in the TCRdb table, and some are missing; sequencing was by immunoSEQ multiplex PCR. The table records some 270,000 clones, about 90% of them present only once. This sample is part of a study of blood T cell repertoires in COVID-19. Study at large: Researchers got acute and convalescent COVID-19 samples from the United States, Italy and Spain. The cDNA or gDNA used as material had been derived from T cells, B-cell-depleted T cells, or PBMCs.

Losses at the gene ends were 5 bases for V and 2 bases for J; bases not matched to a gene: 5. Germline assignment: CDR1 SGHRS and CDR2 YFSETQ. This CDR3 is built from 14 residues. The chain couples TRBV5-1 to TRBJ2-7; 9 bases match TRBD1. The clonotype originates from a woman aged 60-75 years who had recovered from COVID-19. The sample consisted of PBMCs or T cells enriched from blood (not recorded which). The CDR3 loop is CASSVQGATYEQYF. CDR3 in DNA: TGCGCCAGCAGTGTACAGGGGGCTACCTACGAGCAGTACTTC.